The TCR beta chain under discussion was sequenced for a study of blood T cell repertoires in COVID-19. The wider study: Nucleic acid was either cDNA or gDNA, and it came from T cells, B-cell-depleted T cells, or PBMCs.

V shed 4 bases, J shed 8 bases, and the junction held 5 bases outside the gene matches. CDR1 and CDR2 from the germline V gene are MNHEY and SVGAGI. This CDR3 comprises 12 residues. Original analysis: Amplification of reference gene primers was used by the study to estimate nucleated cell counts. Data came from immunoSEQ multiplex PCR; TCRdb stores just in-frame clones and leaves some out. V, J and clone size were drawn from that table, and D and trimming were deduced from the DNA. Among about 170,000 clones listed, roughly 78% were seen once. The study recruited people aged about 18 to 89 years across roughly 25 US areas.

This clonotype was obtained from a woman between 65 and 79 years old in a cohort exposed to, infected with or recovered from COVID-19 (not recorded which). The gene calls are TRBV6-5 and TRBJ2-7, with 7 bases identical to TRBD1. The sequencing input was PBMCs or T cells enriched from blood (not recorded which). CDR3 amino acids: CASSSGTAKQYF. CDR3 bases: TGTGCCAGCAGTTCCGGGACAGCAAAGCAGTACTTC.